The source of this TCR beta chain is a study of control samples from healthy donors and cancer patients (dated by TCRdb to 2018 to 2021). A note on this clone: Its antigen remains undetermined. No qualities accompany the bases; no much larger clone lies one base away.

Per the germline V gene, SGHTA is the CDR1 and FQGNSA is the CDR2. Including the terminal cysteine and phenylalanine, the CDR3 comprises 13 residues. CDR3 DNA only is kept here, 39 bases in frame from base 1. The junction shows trimming of 5 bases on V and 4 bases on J, plus 9 bases between the germline ends. The protocol used for the library was the immunoSEQ multiplex PCR assay. The table was pulled from immuneACCESS by TCRdb, which kept in-frame rearrangements only. Such tables lose some clones; where checked, under half of the loss comes from unresolved V genes, and the rest has no known cause. The sample table contains about 84,000 clones; only one count was recorded for roughly 89% of them. Jointly, the top ten make up around a sixth of the sample.

The sequence came from a man aged 30-40 years in good health. Recombination connected TRBV7-2 to TRBJ1-5; the D gene cannot be named for sure. The sequencing input was blood. The sequence in DNA is TGTGCCAGCAGCCCTGGACGGAATCAGCCCCAGCATTTT. This yields the protein CASSPGRNQPQHF.